Below are 8 T cell receptor beta chains sequenced from a single sample in a study of blood T cell repertoires in COVID-19. Data came from immunoSEQ multiplex PCR; TCRdb stores just in-frame clones and leaves some out. The sample lists about 250,000 clones; roughly four fifths were seen once. Sequencing was carried out using PBMCs or T cells enriched from blood (not recorded which). These receptors were obtained from a man aged 40-55 years who had been exposed to COVID-19.

This chain joins TRBV7-2 and TRBJ2-1; tentatively, D is TRBD2 (6 bases). This CDR3 contains 14 residues. Germline assignment: CDR1 SGHTA and CDR2 FQGNSA. V lost 5 bases, J lost 9 bases, and 17 bases lay in between. The CDR3 sequence is CASSAFRRELEQFF. Here the CDR3 DNA reads TGTGCCAGCAGCGCATTTCGTCGGGAGCTTGAGCAGTTCTTC.

V and J are TRBV9 and TRBJ2-3; 7 nucleotides line up with TRBD2. The CDR3 is made up of 14 amino acids. V lost 4 bases, J lost 2 bases, and 4 bases stayed unmatched. CDR1 is SGDLS and CDR2 is YYNGEE in the germline V gene. The CDR3 DNA follows: TGTGCCAGCAGCCCTGGGGACTACACAGATACGCAGTATTTT. Encoded protein: CASSPGDYTDTQYF.

This chain joins TRBV10-3 and TRBJ1-2; no firm D call. The germline V gene has CDR1 ENHRY and CDR2 SYGVKD. The CDR3 runs 11 residues. The V gene lost 6 bases and the J gene lost 3 bases, with 5 bases spanning the gap. CDR3 amino acids: CAISRDYGYTF. The CDR3 region has the DNA TGTGCCATCAGCCGCGACTATGGCTACACCTTC.

This chain joins TRBV6-5 and TRBJ1-1, with 7 bases aligning to TRBD1. Trimming removed 5 bases from V and 3 bases from J; junction bases left unmatched: 3. Germline V gene lookup returns CDR1 MNHEY and CDR2 SVGAGI. The CDR3 has 13 residues. CDR3 sequence reads: CASSPRGDTEAFF. CDR3 DNA sequence: TGTGCCAGCAGTCCCAGGGGGGACACTGAAGCTTTCTTT.

The chain carries TRBV3-1 (or the pseudogene TRBV3-2) and TRBJ2-7; the match to TRBD2 covers 9 bases. Trimming took 4 bases from V and 1 from J; bases not matched to a gene: 8. Looked up from germline, CDR1 is LGHDT and CDR2 is YNNKEL (reference sequence). This CDR3 region has 16 residues. CDR3 nucleotides: TGTGCCAGCAGCCTTAGCGGGAGTTTCGTTTCCTACGAGCAGTACTTC. Translating it yields CASSLSGSFVSYEQYF.

V and J are TRBV10-3 and TRBJ2-5; 9 bases agree with TRBD1. V was pared by 3 bases and J by 2 bases, with 4 bases of the junction left unmatched. Germline V CDR1 and CDR2: ENHRY, SYGVKD. The CDR3 is 15 amino acids. The CDR3 here is CAISDGGQGQETQYF. The DNA of the CDR3 is TGTGCCATCAGTGATGGGGGACAGGGTCAAGAGACCCAGTACTTC.

The chain employs TRBV30 and TRBJ2-7; D may be TRBD1 (6 bases). The CDR3 totals 13 residues. CDR1 is GTSNPN, CDR2 SVGIG, per germline (reference sequence). V was cut by 4 bases and J by 3 bases, with 13 bases left in between. CDR3 nucleotide sequence: TGTGCCTGGATGGGGACAACAAACTACGAGCAGTACTTC. Its protein is CAWMGTTNYEQYF.

The rearrangement joins TRBV18 to TRBJ2-3; 11 bases fit TRBD2. Germline CDR1 is KGHSH and CDR2 is LQKENI. This CDR3 contains 15 residues. J was trimmed by 2 bases and V by 6 bases; bases with no gene match: 4. In nucleotides, the CDR3 is TGTGCCAGCTCCGGACTAGCGGGCCACACAGATACGCAGTATTTT. It yields the protein CASSGLAGHTDTQYF. The full variable domain, with the rest looked up from reference TRBV18 and TRBJ2-3, is NAGVMQNPRHLVRRRGQEARLRCSPMKGHSHVYWYRQLPEEGLKFMVYLQKENIIDESGMPKERFSAEFPKEGPSILRIQQVVRGDSAAYFCASSGLAGHTDTQYFGPGTRLTVL.